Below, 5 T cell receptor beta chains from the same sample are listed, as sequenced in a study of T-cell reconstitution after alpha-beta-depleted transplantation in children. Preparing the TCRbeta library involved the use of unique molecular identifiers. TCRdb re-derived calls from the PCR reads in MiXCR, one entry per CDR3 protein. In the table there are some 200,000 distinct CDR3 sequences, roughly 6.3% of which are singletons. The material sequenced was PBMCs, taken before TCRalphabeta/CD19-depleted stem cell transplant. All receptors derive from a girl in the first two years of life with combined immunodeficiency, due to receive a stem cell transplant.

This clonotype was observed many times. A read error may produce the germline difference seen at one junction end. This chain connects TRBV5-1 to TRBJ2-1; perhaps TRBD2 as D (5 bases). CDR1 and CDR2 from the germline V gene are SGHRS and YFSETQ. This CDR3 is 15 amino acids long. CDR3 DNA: TGCGCCAGCAGCTTGGATCCGGACTCCTATAATGAGCAGTTCTTC. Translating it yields CASSLDPDSYNEQFF.

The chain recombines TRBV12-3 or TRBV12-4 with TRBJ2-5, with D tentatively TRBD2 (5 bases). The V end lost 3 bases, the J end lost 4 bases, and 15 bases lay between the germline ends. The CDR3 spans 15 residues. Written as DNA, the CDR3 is TGTGCCAGCAGTTTTCCCAGCGGCTCAGGAGAGACCCAGTACTTC. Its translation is CASSFPSGSGETQYF.

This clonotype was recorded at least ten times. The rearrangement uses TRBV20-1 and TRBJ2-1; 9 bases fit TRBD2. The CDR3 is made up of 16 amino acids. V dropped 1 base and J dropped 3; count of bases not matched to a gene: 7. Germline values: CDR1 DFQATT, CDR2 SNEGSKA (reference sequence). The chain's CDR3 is CSARAGSGSLYNEQFF. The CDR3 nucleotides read TGCAGTGCTAGAGCAGGTAGCGGGAGTCTCTACAATGAGCAGTTCTTC.

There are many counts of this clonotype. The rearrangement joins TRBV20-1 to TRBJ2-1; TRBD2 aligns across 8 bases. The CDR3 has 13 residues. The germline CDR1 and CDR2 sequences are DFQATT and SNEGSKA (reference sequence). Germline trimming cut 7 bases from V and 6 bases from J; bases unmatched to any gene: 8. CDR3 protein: CSGAGGAINEQFF. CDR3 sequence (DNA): TGCAGTGGGGCGGGGGGCGCTATCAATGAGCAGTTCTTC.

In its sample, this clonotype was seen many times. CDR3 in amino acids: CASSHDRSGSPSGEQYF. CDR3 in DNA: TGTGCCAGCAGCCACGATAGAAGCGGGAGCCCCTCAGGGGAGCAGTACTTC. The rearrangement links TRBV7-8 to TRBJ2-7, with TRBD2 identical over 8 bases. From germline, CDR1 is SGHVS and CDR2 FQNEAQ. J lost 7 bases, V lost 5 bases, and 19 bases had no gene match. This CDR3 is built from 17 residues.